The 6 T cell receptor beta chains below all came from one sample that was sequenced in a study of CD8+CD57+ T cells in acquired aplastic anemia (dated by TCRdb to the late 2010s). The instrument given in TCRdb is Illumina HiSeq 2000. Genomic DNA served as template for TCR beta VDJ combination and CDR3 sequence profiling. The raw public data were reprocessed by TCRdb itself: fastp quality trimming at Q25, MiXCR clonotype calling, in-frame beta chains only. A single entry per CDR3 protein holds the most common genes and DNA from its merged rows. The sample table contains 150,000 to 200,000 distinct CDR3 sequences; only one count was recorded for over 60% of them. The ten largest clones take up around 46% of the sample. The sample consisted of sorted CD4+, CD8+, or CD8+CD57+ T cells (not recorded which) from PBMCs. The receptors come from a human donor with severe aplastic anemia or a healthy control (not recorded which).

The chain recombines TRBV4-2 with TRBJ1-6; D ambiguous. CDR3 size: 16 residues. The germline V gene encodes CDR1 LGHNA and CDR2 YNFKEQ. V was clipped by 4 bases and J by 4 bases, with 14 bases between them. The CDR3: CASSRKVADYNSPLHF. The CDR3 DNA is TGTGCCAGCAGCCGTAAGGTGGCGGATTATAATTCACCCCTCCACTTT.

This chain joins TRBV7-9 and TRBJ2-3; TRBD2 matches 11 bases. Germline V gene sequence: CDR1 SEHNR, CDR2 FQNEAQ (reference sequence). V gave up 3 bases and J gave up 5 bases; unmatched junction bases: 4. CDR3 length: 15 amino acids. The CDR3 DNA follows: TGTGCCAGCAGCTTTCTAGCGGGAGGTGGAGATACGCAGTATTTT. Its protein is CASSFLAGGGDTQYF.

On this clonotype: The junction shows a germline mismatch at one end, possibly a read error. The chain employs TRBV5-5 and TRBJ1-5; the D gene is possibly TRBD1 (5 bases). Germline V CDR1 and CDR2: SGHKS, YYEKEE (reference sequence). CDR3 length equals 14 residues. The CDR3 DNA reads TGTGCCAGCAGGTGGGACGTTAGCAATCTGCCCCAGCATTTT. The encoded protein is CASRWDVSNLPQHF.

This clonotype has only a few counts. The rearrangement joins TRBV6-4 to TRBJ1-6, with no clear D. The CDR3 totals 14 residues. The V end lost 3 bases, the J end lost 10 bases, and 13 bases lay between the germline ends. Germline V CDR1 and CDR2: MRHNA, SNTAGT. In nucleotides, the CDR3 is TGTGCCAGCAGTGAGAGGGAGGGTGGATCACCCCTCCACTTT. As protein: CASSEREGGSPLHF.

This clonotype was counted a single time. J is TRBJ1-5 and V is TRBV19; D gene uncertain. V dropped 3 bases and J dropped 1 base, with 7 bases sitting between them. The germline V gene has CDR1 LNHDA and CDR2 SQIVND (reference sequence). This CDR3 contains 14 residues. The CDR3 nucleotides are TGTGCCAGTAGTATCGAAGGAAGCAATCAGCCCCAGCATTTT. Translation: CASSIEGSNQPQHF.

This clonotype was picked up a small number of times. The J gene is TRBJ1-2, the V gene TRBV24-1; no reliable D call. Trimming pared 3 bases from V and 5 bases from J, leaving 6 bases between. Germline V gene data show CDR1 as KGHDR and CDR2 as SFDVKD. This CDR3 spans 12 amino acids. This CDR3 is CATSDGIYGYTF. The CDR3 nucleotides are TGTGCCACCAGTGATGGGATTTATGGCTACACCTTC.